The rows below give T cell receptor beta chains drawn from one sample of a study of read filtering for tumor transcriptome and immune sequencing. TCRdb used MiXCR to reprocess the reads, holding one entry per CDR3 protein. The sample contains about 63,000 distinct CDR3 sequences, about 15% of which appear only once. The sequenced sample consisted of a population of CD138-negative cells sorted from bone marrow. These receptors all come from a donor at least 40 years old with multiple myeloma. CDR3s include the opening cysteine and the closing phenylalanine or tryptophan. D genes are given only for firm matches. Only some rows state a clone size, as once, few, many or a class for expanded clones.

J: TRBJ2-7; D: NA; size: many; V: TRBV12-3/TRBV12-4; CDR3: CASSRTEGESRQYF; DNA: TGTGCCAGCAGCCGGACAGAAGGGGAAAGTAGGCAGTACTTC
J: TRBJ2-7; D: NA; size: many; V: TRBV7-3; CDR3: CASSLQGGYEQYF; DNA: TGTGCCAGCAGCTTACAGGGAGGCTACGAGCAGTACTTC
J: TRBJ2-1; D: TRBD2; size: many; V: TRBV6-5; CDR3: CASSYPSGNGYNEQFF; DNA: TGTGCCAGCAGTTACCCTAGCGGGAATGGCTACAATGAGCAGTTCTTC
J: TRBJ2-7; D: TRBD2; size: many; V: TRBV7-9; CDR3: CASSSAGTSGYEQYF; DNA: TGTGCCAGCAGCTCGGCCGGGACTAGCGGTTACGAGCAGTACTTC
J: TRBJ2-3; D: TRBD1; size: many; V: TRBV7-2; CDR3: CASSPGTVFWGDTQYF; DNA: TGTGCCAGCAGCCCGGGGACAGTATTTTGGGGAGATACGCAGTATTTT
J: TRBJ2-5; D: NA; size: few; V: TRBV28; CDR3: CASQFRATRVQETQYF; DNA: TGTGCCAGCCAGTTTAGGGCGACCCGGGTCCAAGAGACCCAGTACTTC
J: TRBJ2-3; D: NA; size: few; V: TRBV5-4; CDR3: CASSLDMTDTQYF; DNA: TGTGCCAGCAGCTTGGACATGACAGATACGCAGTATTTT
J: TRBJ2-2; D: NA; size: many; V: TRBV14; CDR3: CASRSGNTGELFF; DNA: TGTGCCAGCAGATCAGGGAACACCGGGGAGCTGTTTTTT
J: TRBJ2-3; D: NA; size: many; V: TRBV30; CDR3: CAWRSWGGRDTQYF; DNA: TGTGCCTGGAGAAGTTGGGGTGGTAGAGATACGCAGTATTTT
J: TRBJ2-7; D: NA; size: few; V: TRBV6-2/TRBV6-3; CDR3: CASSYSPAVGQYF; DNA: TGTGCCAGCAGTTATTCGCCAGCCGTCGGGCAGTACTTC
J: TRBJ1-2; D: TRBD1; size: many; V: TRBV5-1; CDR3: CASMDRVEGYTF; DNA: TGCGCCAGCATGGACAGGGTCGAGGGCTACACCTTC
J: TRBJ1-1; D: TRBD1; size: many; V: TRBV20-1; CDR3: CSARLGQLNTEAFF; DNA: TGCAGTGCTAGACTGGGACAGTTGAACACTGAAGCTTTCTTT
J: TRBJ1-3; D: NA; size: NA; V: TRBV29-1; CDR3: CSAVAPSGNTIYF; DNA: TGCAGCGCCGTAGCACCTTCTGGAAACACCATATATTTT
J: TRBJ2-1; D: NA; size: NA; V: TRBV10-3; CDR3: CAISAPLSNEQFF; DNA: TGTGCCATCAGTGCCCCCCTCTCCAATGAGCAGTTCTTC
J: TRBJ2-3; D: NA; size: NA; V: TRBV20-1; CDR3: CSASPYSNLPEETQYF; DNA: TGCAGTGCTAGCCCCTATTCGAATTTGCCGGAGGAAACGCAGTATTTT
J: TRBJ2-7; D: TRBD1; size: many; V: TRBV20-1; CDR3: CSARDLRTGAYEQYF; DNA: TGCAGTGCTAGAGATCTTCGGACAGGCGCCTACGAGCAGTACTTC
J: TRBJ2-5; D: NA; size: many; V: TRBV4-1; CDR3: CASSQDFEGGMKETQYF; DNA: TGCGCCAGCAGCCAAGATTTCGAAGGGGGGATGAAAGAGACCCAGTACTTC
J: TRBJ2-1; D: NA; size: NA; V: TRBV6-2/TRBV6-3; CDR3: CASSENRGSYNEQFF; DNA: TGTGCCAGCAGCGAAAATAGGGGCTCCTACAATGAGCAGTTCTTC
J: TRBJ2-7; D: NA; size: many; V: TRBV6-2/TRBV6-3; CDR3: CASSFLSGDPSYEQYF; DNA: TGTGCCAGCAGTTTTCTCTCAGGGGACCCTTCCTACGAGCAGTACTTC
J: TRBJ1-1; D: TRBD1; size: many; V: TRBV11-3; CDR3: CASSLGQGTMNTEAFF; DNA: TGTGCCAGCAGCCTTGGACAGGGTACCATGAACACTGAAGCTTTCTTT
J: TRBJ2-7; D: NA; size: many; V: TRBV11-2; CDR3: CASSLWRATTEQYF; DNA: TGTGCCAGCAGCTTATGGCGGGCCACGACCGAGCAGTACTTC
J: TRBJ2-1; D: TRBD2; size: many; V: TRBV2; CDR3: CASSARTSGFSYNEQFF; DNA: TGTGCCAGCAGTGCTAGGACTAGCGGCTTCTCCTACAATGAGCAGTTCTTC
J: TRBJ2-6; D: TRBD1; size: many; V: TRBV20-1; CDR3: CSARIGQGASSSPGANVLTF; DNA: TGCAGTGCTAGGATAGGACAGGGGGCCTCTTCCTCCCCTGGGGCCAACGTCCTGACTTTC
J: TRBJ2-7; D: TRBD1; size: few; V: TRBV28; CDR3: CASSLSGQGSYEQYF; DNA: TGTGCCAGCAGTTTATCTGGACAGGGCTCCTACGAGCAGTACTTC
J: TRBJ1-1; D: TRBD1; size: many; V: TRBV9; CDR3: CASSSRDSHTEAFF; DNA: TGTGCCAGCAGCTCTCGGGACAGCCACACTGAAGCTTTCTTT
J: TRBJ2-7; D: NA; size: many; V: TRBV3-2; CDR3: CASSPGQNYEQYF; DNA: TGTGCCAGCAGCCCGGGACAGAACTACGAGCAGTACTTC
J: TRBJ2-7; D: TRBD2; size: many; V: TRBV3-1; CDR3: CASSQDGLAGVYEQYF; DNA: TGTGCCAGCAGCCAAGATGGGCTAGCGGGAGTCTACGAGCAGTACTTC
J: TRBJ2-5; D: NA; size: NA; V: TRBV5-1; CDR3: CASREGDQETQYF; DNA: TGCGCCAGCAGGGAGGGGGATCAAGAGACCCAGTACTTC
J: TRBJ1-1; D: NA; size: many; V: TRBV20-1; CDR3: CSASRWGRTEAFF; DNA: TGCAGTGCTAGTAGGTGGGGTAGGACTGAAGCTTTCTTT
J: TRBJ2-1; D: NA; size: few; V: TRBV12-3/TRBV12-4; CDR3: CASSLAIRVWGGNEQFF; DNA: TGTGCCAGCAGTTTAGCGATCCGGGTCTGGGGTGGCAATGAGCAGTTCTTC
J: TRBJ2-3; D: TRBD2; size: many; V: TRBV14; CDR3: CASSPGLVYLDTQYF; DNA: TGTGCCAGCAGCCCGGGACTAGTATATCTGGATACGCAGTATTTT
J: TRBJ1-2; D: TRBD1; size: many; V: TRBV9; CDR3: CASSAGQGARGYTF; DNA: TGTGCCAGCAGCGCCGGACAGGGGGCGCGTGGCTACACCTTC
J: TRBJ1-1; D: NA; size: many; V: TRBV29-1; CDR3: CSVDGVVTNTEAFF; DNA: TGCAGCGTTGATGGGGTCGTTACGAACACTGAAGCTTTCTTT
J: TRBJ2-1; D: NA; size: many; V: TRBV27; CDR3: CASSLSLVLVPYNEQFF; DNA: TGTGCCAGCAGTTTATCTTTAGTGCTAGTTCCTTACAATGAGCAGTTCTTC
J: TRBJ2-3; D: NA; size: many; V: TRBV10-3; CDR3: CAISESGSGSYPSLDTQYF; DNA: TGTGCCATCAGTGAGAGCGGGTCCGGATCCTATCCATCCCTAGATACGCAGTATTTT
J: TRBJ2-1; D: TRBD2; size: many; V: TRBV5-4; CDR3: CASSRLADNEQFF; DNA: TGTGCCAGCAGCCGACTAGCCGACAATGAGCAGTTCTTC
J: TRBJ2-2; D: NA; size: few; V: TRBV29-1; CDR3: CSVGIPGERHAGELFF; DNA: TGCAGCGTTGGGATCCCAGGAGAGCGGCACGCCGGGGAGCTGTTTTTT
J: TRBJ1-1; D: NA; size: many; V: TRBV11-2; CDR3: CASSVSYRAPKNTEAFF; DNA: TGTGCCAGCAGCGTTAGTTACCGGGCCCCAAAGAACACTGAAGCTTTCTTT
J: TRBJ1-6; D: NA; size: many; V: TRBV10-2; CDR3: CASSEQDSPLHF; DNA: TGCGCCAGCAGTGAGCAGGATTCACCCCTCCACTTT
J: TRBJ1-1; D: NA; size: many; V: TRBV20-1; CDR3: CSARGPRGQNTEAFF; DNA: TGCAGTGCTAGGGGACCTCGCGGCCAGAACACTGAAGCTTTCTTT
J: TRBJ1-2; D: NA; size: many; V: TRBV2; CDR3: CASSEDRNYGYTF; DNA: TGTGCCAGCAGCGAGGACAGAAACTATGGCTACACCTTC
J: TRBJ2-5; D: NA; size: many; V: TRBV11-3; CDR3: CASSLTSSFVQETQYF; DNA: TGTGCCAGCAGCTTGACTAGTTCTTTCGTCCAAGAGACCCAGTACTTC
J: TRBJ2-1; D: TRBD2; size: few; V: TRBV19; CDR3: CASSVGTSGRTTYNEQFF; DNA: TGTGCCAGTAGTGTCGGGACTAGCGGGAGGACGACCTACAATGAGCAGTTCTTC
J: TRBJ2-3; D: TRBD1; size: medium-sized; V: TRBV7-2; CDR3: CASSPRQGGSTDTQYF; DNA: TGTGCCAGCAGCCCCCGACAGGGCGGCAGCACAGATACGCAGTATTTT
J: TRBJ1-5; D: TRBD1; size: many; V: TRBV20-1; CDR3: CSATTGVNQPQHF; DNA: TGCAGTGCTACGACAGGGGTCAATCAGCCCCAGCATTTT
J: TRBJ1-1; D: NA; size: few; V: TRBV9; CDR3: CASSGRDAGNTEAFF; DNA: TGTGCCAGCAGCGGCCGGGACGCGGGGAACACTGAAGCTTTCTTT
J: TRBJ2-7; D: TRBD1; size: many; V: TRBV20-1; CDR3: CSARLRDSLYEQYF; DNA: TGCAGTGCTCGGCTCCGGGACAGCCTTTACGAGCAGTACTTC
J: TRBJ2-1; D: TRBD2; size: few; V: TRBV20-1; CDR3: CSARDLQGGTSYGEQFF; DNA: TGCAGTGCTAGAGATCTCCAGGGAGGGACTAGCTACGGTGAGCAGTTCTTC
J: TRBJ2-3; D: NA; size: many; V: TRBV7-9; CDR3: CASSSPAPIDTQYF; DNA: TGTGCCAGCAGCTCACCGGCCCCAATAGATACGCAGTATTTT
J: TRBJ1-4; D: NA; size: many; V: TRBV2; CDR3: CASSTGTGNEKLFF; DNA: TGTGCCAGCAGCACCGGGACCGGTAATGAAAAACTGTTTTTT
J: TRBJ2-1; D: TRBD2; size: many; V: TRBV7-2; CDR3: CASSWGLAGVIEQFF; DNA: TGTGCCAGCAGCTGGGGACTAGCGGGAGTTATTGAGCAGTTCTTC